These 20 T cell receptor beta chains originate from one sample sequenced in a study of tumor and adjacent non-tumor tissue in lung cancer. The library came from three nested PCR rounds adapted from ARM-PCR protocols. TCRdb passed the multiplex PCR reads through MiXCR, listing each CDR3 protein once. Seen here are fewer than 120,000 distinct CDR3 sequences, under 90% observed once, and the top ten hold about 23%. RNA was extracted from bulk tissue without any cell sorting. Sequenced: lung tumor tissue. The receptors stem from a man in his 70s with non-small cell lung cancer.

In the case of this clonotype: A read error may be the cause here, since a much bigger clone is one base away. The chain uses TRBV20-1 and TRBJ1-2; D unclear. CDR3 length: 17 amino acids. Germline CDR1 reads DFQATT; CDR2 reads SNEGSKA (reference sequence). Trimming took 2 bases from V and 2 from J, leaving 21 bases between them. Written as DNA, the CDR3 is TGCAGTGCTAGACATATACTAGGGTCGCGTGGGAACTATGGCTACACCTTC. It codes for CSARHILGSRGNYGYTF.

As to this clonotype: Germline is not matched at one junction end, which may reflect a read error. The chain combines TRBV11-3 with TRBJ2-7, with D possibly called TRBD1 or TRBD2 (5 bases each). CDR3 size: 14 residues. Germline assignment: CDR1 SGHNT and CDR2 YENEEA. CDR3 amino acids: CASSLDGTPGEQCF. In nucleotides, the CDR3 is TGTGCCAGCAGCTTGGACGGGACGCCAGGAGAACAGTGCTTC.

The genes are TRBV19 and TRBJ1-5; weak D call: TRBD1 (5 bases). This CDR3 comprises 14 residues. Trimming pared 6 bases from V and 16 bases from J, leaving 25 bases between. Germline V gene data show CDR1 as LNHDA and CDR2 as SQIVND (reference sequence). The CDR3 DNA reads as TGTGCCAGTAGGCTCGGGGGAAGCAATCAGCCACACCATTTT. Translated: CASRLGGSNQPHHF.

CDR3 sequence: CSVVGERLEAFF. CDR3 nucleotide sequence: TGCAGCGTTGTGGGGGAGAGGCTCGAAGCTTTCTTT. The chain carries TRBV29-1 and TRBJ1-1; D may be TRBD1 (5 bases). Per the germline V gene, CDR1 is SQVTM and CDR2 is ANQGSEA. V lost 4 bases, J lost 8 bases, and 14 bases lay in between. There are 12 residues in the CDR3.

The chain combines TRBV20-1 with TRBJ2-5; 8 bases agree with TRBD1. The J call could be wrong; TRBJ2-1 is a better fit for the DNA end. This CDR3 is built from 16 residues. Germline V CDR1 and CDR2: DFQATT, SNEGSKA (reference sequence). CDR3 bases: TGCAGTGCTAGTGACCTTACGGACAGGGTCCTTGAGACCCAGTTCTTC. This translates into CSASDLTDRVLETQFF.

Details on this clonotype: Compared with germline, one end of the junction differs, possibly owing to a read error. V usage is TRBV5-4 and J usage is TRBJ1-6; D is possibly TRBD1 (6 bases). Germline assignment: CDR1 SGHNT and CDR2 YYREEE (reference sequence). The CDR3 is made up of 16 amino acids. As DNA, the CDR3 is TGTGTCAGCAGCTACTTACTGGGACACCTTAATTCTCCCCTCCACTTT. Translating gives CVSSYLLGHLNSPLHF.

The chain combines TRBV6-5 with TRBJ1-2, with D perhaps matching TRBD1 (5 bases). The CDR3 totals 12 residues. The germline CDR1 and CDR2 sequences are MNHEY and SVGAGI. The CDR3 sequence is CVSWGGGYGYTF. CDR3 nucleotide sequence: TGTGTCAGTTGGGGGGGTGGCTATGGCTACACCTTC.

Comment on this clonotype: The conserved final phenylalanine or tryptophan is absent from the CDR3, which likely points to a read error. The chain carries TRBV6-5 and TRBJ1-1, with D possibly being TRBD1 (5 bases). The CDR3 has 13 amino acids. Germline V CDR1 and CDR2: MNHEY, SVGAGI. The CDR3 here is CASSRGLNTEAFS. CDR3 in DNA: TGTGCCAGCAGTAGGGGATTGAATACTGAAGCTTTCTCT.

As to this clonotype: The final CDR3 position lacks the conserved phenylalanine or tryptophan, pointing to a likely read error. This chain uses TRBV6-1 with TRBJ1-1; possible D gene TRBD1, 5 bases. The length of the CDR3 is 15 residues. Looked up from germline, CDR1 is MNHNS and CDR2 is SASEGT. CDR3 amino acids: CASKGWGVGSTEAFV. The DNA for the CDR3 is TGCGCCAGCAAGGGATGGGGGGTTGGGAGCACTGAAGCTTTCGTT.

The J gene is TRBJ1-2, the V gene TRBV15; D not certain. This CDR3 spans 13 amino acids. Deletions cut 3 bases from V and 8 bases from J, with 13 bases between. Looked up from germline, CDR1 is LNHNV and CDR2 is YYDKDF (reference sequence). Here the CDR3 DNA reads TGTGCCACCAGCAGTAAGGGCGCCGGAGGCTACACCTTC. Protein: CATSSKGAGGYTF. Full variable domain (rest looked up from reference TRBV15 and TRBJ1-2): DAMVIQNPRYQVTQFGKPVTLSCSQTLNHNVMYWYQQKSSQAPKLLFHYYDKDFNNEADTPDNFQSRRPNTSFCFLDIRSPGLGDTAMYLCATSSKGAGGYTFGSGTRLTVV.

A remark on this clonotype: One end of the junction does not line up with germline, which may come from a read error. The J gene is TRBJ2-3, the V gene TRBV29-1, with 7 bases matching TRBD2. The CDR3 runs to 16 residues. Germline V gene lookup returns CDR1 SQVTM and CDR2 ANQGSEA. CDR3 DNA: TGCAGCGTTGAAGATGGAGTTAAGCGGGGTCACGGTACGCAATATTTT. It specifies CSVEDGVKRGHGTQYF.

As regards this clonotype: Its ends do not fully match the called genes, so a read error is possible. The chain joins TRBV5-6 to TRBJ2-4; D might be TRBD2 (7 bases). The CDR3 runs 19 residues. The germline V gene encodes CDR1 SGHDT and CDR2 YYEEEE. In DNA form, the CDR3 reads TGTGCCAGTAGTTTGAATCGGGGGGCGGAAAATTTAGCCAATAACATTCAGTACTTC. Translation gives CASSLNRGAENLANNIQYF.

This clonotype was recorded many times. The chain joins TRBV6-5 to TRBJ2-6; 7 bases match TRBD1. V lost 2 bases to trimming and J lost 0 bases; unmatched junction nucleotides: 4. The length of the CDR3 is 17 residues. Germline V gene lookup returns CDR1 MNHEY and CDR2 SVGAGI. DNA of the CDR3: TGTGCCAGCAGTTACGGGACAGTCGACTCTGGGGCCAACGTCCTGACTTTC. This encodes CASSYGTVDSGANVLTF.

The chain uses TRBV12-5 and TRBJ2-7; possible D gene TRBD2, 5 bases. CDR3 size: 14 residues. The ends were cut back, 3 bases at V and 2 bases at J, with 11 bases in the middle. Germline V gene data show CDR1 as LGHNT and CDR2 as FRNRAP. CDR3 sequence: CASGFSGATYEQYF. The CDR3 region has the DNA TGTGCTAGTGGTTTCAGCGGAGCTACCTACGAGCAGTACTTC.

Comments on this clonotype: One end of the junction is discordant with germline, which a read error may explain. The chain couples TRBV5-4 to TRBJ2-3; D is possibly TRBD1 (6 bases). The germline CDR1 and CDR2 sequences are SGHNT and YYREEE (reference sequence). The length of the CDR3 is 13 residues. CDR3 protein: CANSLQGPDTHYF. The CDR3 coding sequence is TGTGCCAACAGTTTACAGGGTCCAGATACGCACTATTTT.

As concerns this clonotype: One end of the junction fails to match germline, which may point to a read error. The chain recombines TRBV12-3 or TRBV12-4 with TRBJ2-3, with no clear D. CDR3 length equals 12 residues. CDR3 bases: TGTGCAAGCATCATTACAAGGGATACGCAGTATTTT. Protein: CASIITRDTQYF.

Of note for this clonotype: The junction does not match germline at one end; this may be a read error. The chain employs TRBV19 and TRBJ2-4; tentatively, D is TRBD1 (7 bases). The CDR3 is made up of 15 amino acids. The germline gives CDR1 LNHDA, CDR2 SQIVND (reference sequence). CDR3 nucleotides: TGTGCCGGTAGTATTGCGGGACAGCCCCAAAACTTTCAGTACTTC. Translating it yields CAGSIAGQPQNFQYF.

Details on this clonotype: An end of the junction does not agree with germline; a read error may underlie this. This sequence joins TRBV5-8 and TRBJ2-2; 8 nucleotides line up with TRBD1. Per the germline V gene, CDR1 is SGHTS and CDR2 is YDEGEE. The CDR3 consists of 15 residues. The CDR3 reads CASSISRGPTGELFF. DNA for the CDR3: TGTGCCAGCAGCATCTCCAGGGGGCCCACCGGAGAGCTGTTTTTT.

The V and J genes are TRBV9 and TRBJ2-1, with 10 bases matching TRBD2. Germline trimming cut 0 bases from V and 4 bases from J; bases unmatched to any gene: 7. The CDR3 has 17 amino acids. Germline-derived CDR1 and CDR2 are SGDLS and YYNGEE. CDR3 residues: CASSVGGWTSGYNEQFF. In DNA, the CDR3 is TGTGCCAGCAGCGTAGGAGGATGGACTAGCGGATACAATGAGCAGTTCTTC.

Comment on this clonotype: This likely comes from a read error, as the CDR3 has no conserved phenylalanine or tryptophan at its end. J is TRBJ2-3 and V is TRBV5-6; no firm D call. This CDR3 is built from 15 residues. Germline CDR1 SGHDT, CDR2 YYEEEE. CDR3 coding DNA: TGTGCCAACAGCTTGGGCCCGCGAAGTACAGATACGCAGTATATT. It codes for CANSLGPRSTDTQYI.